This TCR beta chain was recorded in a study of cytomegalovirus exposure and HLA in healthy donors (dated by TCRdb to between 2016 and 2019). Context from the whole study: According to an earlier analysis of 450 to 650 of the donors, roughly 180 million T cells yielded roughly 110 million unique TCR beta sequences and 250 to 350 Gb of sequence data. An early release that covered several hundred HLA-typed donors contained 250 to 350 gigabases of sequencing data and 75 million to 100 million unique TCR sequences. The genetic ancestry cluster associated with self-reported Caucasian donors included 81% of the roughly 390 genotyped donors. The aim of the study was to test whether cataloging public T cell receptors could identify signatures of past pathogen exposure. The study profiled the T cell repertoires of under 700 subjects by immunosequencing and related them to cytomegalovirus serostatus. A separate validation cohort of roughly 130 different subjects was used in addition to the roughly 720-subject first cohort. To predict cytomegalovirus infection status, the study brought together high-throughput TCR immunosequencing, statistical association of individual TCRs with disease status, and machine learning. In a later analysis, previously published TCR beta repertoires from several hundred donors were re-analyzed and high-resolution HLA genotyping was added so that TCR occurrence patterns could be studied. Rather than using new phenotypic data, the later analysis identified candidate immune exposures from TCR beta sequences and from how often those sequences occurred across donors. To decide whether each TCR beta V gene segment behaved as functional or pseudogenic, an earlier analysis of some 580 of the donors relied on high-throughput TCR beta sequencing. Donor age, sex, ethnicity and CMV serostatus were compiled together with the repertoire data. A later genetic analysis used genome-wide SNP genotypes for about three fifths of the 666 donors, treating that subset as a discovery cohort. Every repertoire in the discovery cohort had been generated on one and the same sequencing platform. HLA typing included class I and class II loci at four-digit resolution. The number of typed donors differed by locus: about 629-640 for A, B, C, DRB1 and DQB1; 500 to 550 for DQA1; approximately 600 for DPA1; and some 430 for DPB1. Roughly 5 DR-DQ haplotypes were handled as single units for association and clustering because linkage in the cohort was strong. Across around 400 genotyped donors of the cohort, an average of roughly 250,000 unique TCR beta nucleotide sequences per donor were sequenced, and roughly 20% of those sequences were non-productive. Points the paper makes about the study in general: This cohort had only TCR beta chains sequenced, and the lack of alpha or paired-chain data limited which features could be detected. A later genetic analysis associated a missense DCLRE1C variant with V-gene and J-gene trimming of TCR beta chains, and an independent cohort replicated the association. A further reported finding was that TCR beta sequences accurately predicted the HLA-A and HLA-B alleles for most subjects in the first cohort. An earlier analysis of around 540 of the donors showed that most TCR beta V segments appeared in productive rearrangements either about 90% or about 30% of the time, which broadly matched IMGT annotations. Linkage disequilibrium might explain the correlated functional status among segregating V segments, but an unknown experimental factor could not be excluded. A group of highly shared sequence variants was considered likely to be a technical artifact of the sequencing pipeline. The classifier was reported to diagnose cytomegalovirus status with high specificity and sensitivity in both the original cohort and the validation cohort. Immune exposure information for the cohort was limited to CMV serostatus. In a later analysis, HLA-associated TCR beta chains were found to be more clonally expanded and to have lower generation probabilities than equally common non-associated chains. According to a later analysis, parvovirus B19, influenza, CMV and Epstein-Barr virus appeared linked to several top co-occurrence clusters. In a later analysis, the rate of TCR association differed among HLA loci, with DRB1 alleles having the most associated TCRs and HLA-C alleles having the fewest. Because the 87-base-pair reads could not distinguish some IMGT-functional V segments, including TRBV6-2 and TRBV6-3, those segments were excluded. A total of fewer than 200 TCR beta chains were listed by the study as associated with cytomegalovirus. Most TCR sequences were observed very rarely across donors, whereas some public TCRs were present in many individuals. Because counts were too low, about 18 rarely observed V segments, including chromosome 9 orphons, were excluded from the earlier analysis of some 540 of the donors. Roughly uniform sequencing depth across donors was assumed in presence/absence analyses, although this assumption may not hold. In a later analysis, around 17,000 TCR beta sequences were associated with specific HLA alleles at a false discovery rate of 0.05. A later analysis found that most CMV-associated TCR beta chains appeared HLA-restricted, with HLA associations seemingly driven largely by CMV exposure. Because HLA typing was missing for some donors at each locus, association tests included only the typed subset. According to a later genetic analysis, donors in an Asian-associated ancestry cluster had fewer N-insertions in productive TCRs than the approximately 650-donor mean. When HLA alleles, especially DR and DQ, strongly co-occurred, TCR associations were difficult to assign to individual alleles. A few of the identified cytomegalovirus-associated TCR beta chains were confirmed in vitro to be specific for cytomegalovirus antigens. The authors suggested that the approach could potentially be generalized to other disease states and immunological phenotypes.

Receptor amplification or capture employed the immunoSEQ multiplex PCR assay. For the multiplex PCR, a mixture combining 60 forward primers for TCR Vbeta segments and 13 reverse primers for TCR Jbeta segments was used. The CDR3 region of rearranged TCR beta genes was amplified from genomic DNA with a multiplex PCR assay. Amplified TCR beta libraries were sequenced as 87-base-pair reads on the Illumina HiSeq System. The authors' pipeline ran thus. A later analysis tallied roughly 76 million unique TCR beta chains across the 666 repertoires, and some 10 million of those chains were shared by two or more donors. To remove PCR and sequencing errors, raw reads were error-corrected and collapsed into unique sequences using a nearest-neighbor algorithm that merged closely related sequences. V, D and J gene segments were assigned by aligning CDR3 sequences to IMGT reference sequences. For a sequence to be retained, a match of at least six nucleotides to both a V gene segment and a J gene segment was required. A rearrangement was called productive if the CDR3 had no stop codons and remained in frame with V and J, and every other rearrangement was called non-productive. CDR3 was defined according to IMGT convention as the region running from the second conserved V-encoded cysteine to the conserved J-encoded phenylalanine. The earlier analysis of about 530 of the donors excluded any sequence lacking an unambiguous match to a single V gene segment. In an earlier analysis of 587 of the donors, V segments were called functional above 56.7% productive rearrangements and were called segregating when the between-donor standard deviation exceeded 5%. A statistical classification framework was built for diagnosing cytomegalovirus status from the catalog of TCR beta chain sequences. A later analysis assigned V and J genes by comparing TCR nucleotide sequences with IMGT/GENE-DB human TR gene sequences. In a later analysis, CDR3 sequences and most-parsimonious VDJ recombination scenarios were assigned using the TCRdist pipeline. A later analysis defined each TCR beta chain by its CDR3 amino acid sequence plus V-gene family, and excluded reads lacking a unique V-gene family. As a way to deal with suspected cross-contamination and a sequencing artifact, a later analysis dropped hundreds of nucleotide sequences that were highly shared and had low generation probability. In a later analysis, a clonal expansion index was calculated for each public chain from normalized within-repertoire ranks of inferred template counts. In a later analysis, generation probabilities were computed using a VDJ recombination model fitted to out-of-frame rearrangements, and the results were checked against IGoR. In a later analysis, hypergeometric tests were used to score TCR-TCR, TCR-HLA and TCR-CMV co-occurrence, with a repertoire-size bias correction applied to TCR pairs. A later analysis estimated false discovery rates by permuting HLA or CMV assignments 20 times. In a later analysis, co-occurring TCRs were grouped using DBSCAN, and TCRdist sequence similarity was added for clustering within HLA-allele-positive subsets. For co-occurrence clustering, repertoires with fewer than 30,000 or more than 120,000 public chains were excluded, along with five repertoires with anomalous nucleotide sharing. Imported from immuneACCESS, the table was reduced by TCRdb to in-frame sequences with V and J called. These copies leave out some clones; in studies compared against another copy, an unresolved V gene accounts for under half, and the cause of the remainder is not known. V and J calls and clone size follow that table, whereas D and trimming were derived from the DNA. Present in this sample are some 140,000 clones, roughly 70% of which were seen just once. 2.5% to 3.5% of the sample is held by the ten biggest clonotypes.

CDR1 and CDR2 are read off the germline V gene as SGHRS and YFSETQ. The V and J ends are trimmed by 1 base and 0 bases, leaving 10 bases between them. From cysteine to phenylalanine, the CDR3 is 15 amino acids long. Here the CDR3 DNA is all that survives: 45 bases in frame from base 1. The cohort was made up of approximately 670 healthy bone marrow donors. At the time of sampling, every cohort member was nominally healthy, though immune exposures that went unrecorded were likely present. The donor was CMV seronegative and was included in the group of over 300 seronegative cohort members. Every donor gave a peripheral blood sample, and the peripheral blood mononuclear cells from that sample were used for TCR beta sequencing. The Qiagen DNeasy Blood Extraction Kit was used to extract genomic DNA from the blood cell samples. For this clone: Its antigen target is currently unknown. The input lacks base qualities; no much larger clone sits a single base away.

Recombination connected TRBV5-1 to TRBJ2-5; D gene: possibly TRBD1, on 6 matching bases. This receptor was identified in a man in his forties in good health and CMV-seronegative. Source material: PBMCs. The CDR3 protein sequence reads: CASSLQTGYQETQYF. The DNA sequence follows: TGCGCCAGCAGCTTGCAGACAGGCTACCAAGAGACCCAGTACTTC.